These T cell receptor beta chains were read from a single sample in a study of shared clonotypes between healthy human individuals. Sequencing was performed with immunoSEQ multiplex PCR; in TCRdb, only in-frame clones are kept and a portion is missing. The data show 2.3 million or so clones, with 85% to 95% seen just once and about 0.41% held by the top ten. The material sequenced was naive CD4+ T cells from PBMCs. These receptors were taken from a man between 18 and 29 years old in good health. Some clones in this sample may be carry-over from other donors' samples. CDR3s include the opening cysteine and the closing phenylalanine or tryptophan. The order of the fields is D gene, clone size, V gene, J gene, CDR3 protein, CDR3 DNA. D genes are given only for firm matches. Size is omitted from some rows. Given values are once, few, many or a class for expanded clones.

d_gene: TRBD2; abundance: NA; v_gene: TRBV6-5; j_gene: TRBJ2-7; CDR3aa: CASSYSVAGLYEQYF; CDR3nt: TGTGCCAGCAGTTACTCGGTAGCGGGGCTCTACGAGCAGTACTTC
d_gene: TRBD2; abundance: NA; v_gene: TRBV6-1; j_gene: TRBJ2-5; CDR3aa: CASSSRTSGPGTQYF; CDR3nt: TGTGCCAGCAGTTCCCGGACTAGCGGTCCTGGGACCCAGTACTTC
d_gene: TRBD2; abundance: NA; v_gene: TRBV9; j_gene: TRBJ2-2; CDR3aa: CASSVAASGRGNTGELFF; CDR3nt: TGTGCCAGCAGCGTAGCAGCTAGCGGGAGGGGGAACACCGGGGAGCTGTTTTTT
d_gene: TRBD2; abundance: NA; v_gene: TRBV7-2; j_gene: TRBJ2-3; CDR3aa: CASSLGLARDTQYF; CDR3nt: TGTGCCAGCAGCCTAGGACTAGCAAGGGATACGCAGTATTTT
d_gene: TRBD2; abundance: NA; v_gene: TRBV5-6; j_gene: TRBJ2-5; CDR3aa: CASSLEPGLAGVETQYF; CDR3nt: TGTGCCAGCAGCTTGGAACCGGGACTAGCGGGAGTTGAGACCCAGTACTTC
d_gene: NA; abundance: NA; v_gene: TRBV5-1; j_gene: TRBJ1-2; CDR3aa: CASKGVDYGYTF; CDR3nt: TGCGCCAGTAAGGGAGTCGACTATGGCTACACCTTC
d_gene: NA; abundance: NA; v_gene: TRBV28; j_gene: TRBJ2-7; CDR3aa: CASSFAGAPSNEQYF; CDR3nt: TGTGCCAGCAGTTTTGCGGGGGCGCCTTCTAACGAGCAGTACTTC
d_gene: NA; abundance: NA; v_gene: TRBV28; j_gene: TRBJ1-2; CDR3aa: CASTINPRGYGYTF; CDR3nt: TGTGCCAGCACCATTAACCCCAGGGGATATGGCTACACCTTC
d_gene: NA; abundance: NA; v_gene: TRBV30; j_gene: TRBJ2-7; CDR3aa: CAWSVGVLYEQYF; CDR3nt: TGTGCCTGGAGTGTAGGAGTCCTCTACGAGCAGTACTTC
d_gene: NA; abundance: few; v_gene: TRBV5-1; j_gene: TRBJ1-1; CDR3aa: CASSVDSHNTEAFF; CDR3nt: TGCGCCAGCAGCGTCGACAGTCATAACACTGAAGCTTTCTTT
d_gene: NA; abundance: NA; v_gene: TRBV5-1; j_gene: TRBJ2-3; CDR3aa: CASSSVGGMGTDTQYF; CDR3nt: TGCGCCAGCAGCTCGGTCGGCGGGATGGGGACAGATACGCAGTATTTT
d_gene: NA; abundance: few; v_gene: TRBV6-4; j_gene: TRBJ1-1; CDR3aa: CASSSDRNTEAFF; CDR3nt: TGTGCCAGCAGTTCTGACAGGAACACTGAAGCTTTCTTT
d_gene: TRBD2; abundance: NA; v_gene: TRBV19; j_gene: TRBJ2-7; CDR3aa: CASSMGGLAGAEQYF; CDR3nt: TGTGCCAGTAGTATGGGGGGACTAGCGGGAGCCGAGCAGTACTTC
d_gene: NA; abundance: once; v_gene: TRBV6-5; j_gene: TRBJ1-2; CDR3aa: CASSNWEELSYTF; CDR3nt: TGTGCCAGCAGCAACTGGGAAGAACTAAGCTACACCTTC
d_gene: NA; abundance: NA; v_gene: TRBV28; j_gene: TRBJ1-5; CDR3aa: CASSTRWEDSEPQHF; CDR3nt: TGTGCCAGCAGTACCAGGTGGGAGGATAGTGAGCCCCAGCATTTT